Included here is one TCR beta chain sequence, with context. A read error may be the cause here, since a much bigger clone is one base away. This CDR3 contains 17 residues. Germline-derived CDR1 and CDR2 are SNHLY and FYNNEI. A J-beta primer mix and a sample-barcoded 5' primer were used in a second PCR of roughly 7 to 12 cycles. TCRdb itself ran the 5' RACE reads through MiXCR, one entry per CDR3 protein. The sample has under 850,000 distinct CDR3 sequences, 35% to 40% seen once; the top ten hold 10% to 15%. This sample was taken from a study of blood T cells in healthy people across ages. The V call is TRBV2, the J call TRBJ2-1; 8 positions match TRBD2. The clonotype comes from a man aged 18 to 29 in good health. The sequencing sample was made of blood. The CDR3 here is CASSASSGGPSYNDQFF. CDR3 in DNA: TGTGCCAGCAGTGCGTCGAGCGGGGGTCCCTCCTACAATGATCAGTTCTTC.